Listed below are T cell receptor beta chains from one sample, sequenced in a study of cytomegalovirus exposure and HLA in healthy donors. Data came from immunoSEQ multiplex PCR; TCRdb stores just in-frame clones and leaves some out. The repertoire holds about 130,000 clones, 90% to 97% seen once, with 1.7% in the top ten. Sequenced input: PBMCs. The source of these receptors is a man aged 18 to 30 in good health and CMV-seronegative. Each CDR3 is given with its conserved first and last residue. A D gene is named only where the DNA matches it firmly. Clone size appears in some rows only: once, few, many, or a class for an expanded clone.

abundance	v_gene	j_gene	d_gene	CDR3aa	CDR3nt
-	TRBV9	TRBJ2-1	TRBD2	CASSVGPGLAGGEQFF	TGTGCCAGCAGCGTAGGGCCGGGACTAGCGGGAGGTGAGCAGTTCTTC
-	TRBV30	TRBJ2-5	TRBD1	CAWSVYVGQGAWETQYF	TGTGCCTGGAGTGTATACGTCGGACAGGGGGCTTGGGAGACCCAGTACTTC
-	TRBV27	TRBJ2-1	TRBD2	CASTGLGLAGWEQFF	TGTGCCAGCACGGGTTTAGGACTAGCGGGATGGGAGCAGTTCTTC
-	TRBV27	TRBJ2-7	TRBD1	CASSLQTGSSYEQYF	TGTGCCAGCAGTCTCCAGACAGGGAGTTCCTACGAGCAGTACTTC
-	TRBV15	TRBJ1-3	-	CATSTTDSGNTIYF	TGTGCCACCAGCACGACTGATTCTGGAAACACCATATATTTT
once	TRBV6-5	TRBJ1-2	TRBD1	CASSYGTGVGYGYTF	TGTGCCAGCAGTTACGGGACAGGGGTGGGCTATGGCTACACCTTC
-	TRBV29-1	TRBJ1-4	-	CSAGDEKLFF	TGCAGTGCGGGGGATGAAAAACTGTTTTTT
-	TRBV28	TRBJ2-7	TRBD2	CASTSPRTSGRNEQYF	TGTGCCAGCACCTCTCCCAGGACTAGCGGGAGAAACGAGCAGTACTTC
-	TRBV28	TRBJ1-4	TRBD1	CASSKDRVEAKLFF	TGTGCCAGCAGTAAGGACAGGGTAGAGGCAAAACTGTTTTTT
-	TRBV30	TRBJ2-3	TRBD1	CAAGEISQGTDTQYF	TGTGCCGCCGGCGAAATATCACAGGGGACAGATACGCAGTATTTT
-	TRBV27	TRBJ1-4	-	CASSLYRAGEKLFF	TGTGCCAGCAGTTTATACAGGGCGGGTGAAAAACTGTTTTTT
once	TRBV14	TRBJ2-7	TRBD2	CASSQFSLVGGRWSYEQYF	TGTGCCAGCAGCCAATTTTCTCTAGTCGGCGGGAGATGGTCCTACGAGCAGTACTTC
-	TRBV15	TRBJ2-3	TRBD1	CATNPDRGLDTQYF	TGTGCCACCAACCCGGACAGGGGGTTGGATACGCAGTATTTT
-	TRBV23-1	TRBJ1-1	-	CASSQSSGLKNMNTEAFF	TGCGCCAGCAGTCAATCGTCAGGGCTAAAGAACATGAACACTGAAGCTTTCTTT
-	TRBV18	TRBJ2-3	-	CASSPPVTDTQYF	TGTGCCAGCTCACCCCCCGTCACAGATACGCAGTATTTT
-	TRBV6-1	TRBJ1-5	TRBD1	CASSGDRGENQPQHF	TGTGCCAGCAGTGGGGACAGAGGTGAGAATCAGCCCCAGCATTTT
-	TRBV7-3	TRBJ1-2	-	CASSPGSTVAVYGYTF	TGTGCCAGCAGCCCCGGGAGCACAGTTGCGGTTTATGGCTACACCTTC
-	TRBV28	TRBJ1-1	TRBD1	CASSLPGQNYIEAFF	TGTGCCAGCAGTTTACCGGGACAGAACTATATTGAAGCTTTCTTT
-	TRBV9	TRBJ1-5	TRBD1	CASSVGNGTGPDSNQPQHF	TGTGCCAGCAGCGTAGGAAATGGGACAGGACCGGATAGCAATCAGCCCCAGCATTTT
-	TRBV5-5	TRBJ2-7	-	CASSLFGGYEQYF	TGTGCCAGCAGCTTGTTCGGGGGCTACGAGCAGTACTTC
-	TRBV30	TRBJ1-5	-	CAWSVGGAEQPQHF	TGTGCCTGGAGTGTGGGGGGGGCTGAGCAGCCCCAGCATTTT
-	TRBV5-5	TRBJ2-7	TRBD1	CASSFGTGAYEQYF	TGTGCCAGCAGCTTCGGGACAGGGGCCTACGAGCAGTACTTC
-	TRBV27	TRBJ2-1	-	CASSPTSRGINEQFF	TGTGCCAGCAGTCCTACTAGCCGAGGGATAAATGAGCAGTTCTTC
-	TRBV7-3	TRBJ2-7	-	CASSRDSYYEQYF	TGTGCCAGCAGCCGGGACTCCTACTACGAGCAGTACTTC
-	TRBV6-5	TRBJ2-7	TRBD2	CASKGSGGGSYEQYF	TGTGCCAGCAAGGGGAGCGGGGGGGGGTCCTACGAGCAGTACTTC
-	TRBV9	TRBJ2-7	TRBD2	CASSPLSGGSSYEQYF	TGTGCCAGCAGCCCCCTTAGCGGGGGCAGCAGCTACGAGCAGTACTTC
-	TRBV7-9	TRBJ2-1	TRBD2	CASSLGTSGSVEQFF	TGTGCCAGCAGCTTAGGGACTAGCGGGAGTGTAGAGCAGTTCTTC
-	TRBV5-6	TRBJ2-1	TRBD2	CASSWGLVAYNEQFF	TGTGCCAGCAGCTGGGGACTAGTGGCTTACAATGAGCAGTTCTTC
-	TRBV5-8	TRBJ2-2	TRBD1	CASSLDRGRTGELFF	TGTGCCAGCAGCCTTGACAGGGGCAGGACCGGGGAGCTGTTTTTT
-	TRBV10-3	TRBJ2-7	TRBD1	CAIRSGGSSYEQYF	TGTGCCATCAGATCAGGGGGAAGCTCCTACGAGCAGTACTTC
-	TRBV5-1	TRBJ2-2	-	CASSLGHSNTGELFF	TGCGCCAGCAGCCTCGGACACTCGAACACCGGGGAGCTGTTTTTT
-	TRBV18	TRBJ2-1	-	CASSPPQFSYNEQFF	TGTGCCAGCTCACCACCGCAGTTCTCCTACAATGAGCAGTTCTTC
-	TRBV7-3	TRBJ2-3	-	CASRGGGGPGDTQYF	TGTGCCAGCAGAGGCGGCGGAGGGCCCGGAGATACGCAGTATTTT
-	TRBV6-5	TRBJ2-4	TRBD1	CASSSTGDGGNIQYF	TGTGCCAGCAGTTCCACAGGGGATGGTGGGAACATTCAGTACTTC
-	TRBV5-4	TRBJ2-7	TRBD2	CASSLGLADYEQYF	TGTGCCAGCAGCTTGGGACTAGCCGACTACGAGCAGTACTTC
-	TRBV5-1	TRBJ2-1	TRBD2	CASRHGLAGGIVNEQFF	TGCGCCAGCAGACATGGACTAGCGGGAGGGATAGTTAATGAGCAGTTCTTC
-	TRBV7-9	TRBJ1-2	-	CASSPLQGFNYGYTF	TGTGCCAGCAGCCCACTACAGGGCTTTAACTATGGCTACACCTTC
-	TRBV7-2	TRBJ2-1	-	CASSFVTGRVYNEQFF	TGTGCCAGCAGCTTTGTTACCGGGCGGGTTTACAATGAGCAGTTCTTC
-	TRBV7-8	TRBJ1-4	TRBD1	CASSSWTGSQEKLFF	TGTGCCAGCAGCAGCTGGACAGGGAGTCAGGAAAAACTGTTTTTT
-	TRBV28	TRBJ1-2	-	CASTLQVTNYGYTF	TGTGCCAGCACCTTACAGGTCACCAACTATGGCTACACCTTC
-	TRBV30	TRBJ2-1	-	CAWNTALSYNEQFF	TGTGCCTGGAACACAGCCCTTTCCTACAATGAGCAGTTCTTC
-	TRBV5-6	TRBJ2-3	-	CASSLALLGSDTQYF	TGTGCCAGCAGCTTAGCCCTCCTAGGTTCAGATACGCAGTATTTT
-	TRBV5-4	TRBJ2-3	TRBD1	CASRNTGAVADTQYF	TGTGCCAGCAGGAATACAGGGGCCGTTGCAGATACGCAGTATTTT
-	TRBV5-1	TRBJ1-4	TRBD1	CASSLAGTGGVKHEKLFF	TGCGCCAGCAGCTTGGCCGGGACAGGGGGCGTCAAGCATGAAAAACTGTTTTTT
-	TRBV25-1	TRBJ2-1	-	CASRALEGIYNEQFF	TGTGCCAGCAGGGCCCTCGAGGGAATCTACAATGAGCAGTTCTTC
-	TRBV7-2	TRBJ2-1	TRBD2	CASSSPPQRGLYNEQFF	TGTGCCAGCAGCTCACCTCCCCAGCGGGGCTTGTACAATGAGCAGTTCTTC
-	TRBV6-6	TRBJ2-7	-	CASSSPGGGYEQYF	TGTGCCAGCAGTTCGCCCGGTGGCGGCTACGAGCAGTACTTC
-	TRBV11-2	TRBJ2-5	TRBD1	CASSHPGQGVETQYF	TGTGCCAGCAGCCACCCGGGACAGGGTGTCGAGACCCAGTACTTC
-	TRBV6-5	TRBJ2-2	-	CASSYSNNRGGGELFF	TGTGCCAGCAGTTACTCGAACAATAGGGGCGGCGGGGAGCTGTTTTTT
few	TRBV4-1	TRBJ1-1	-	CASSQEAVNTEAFF	TGCGCCAGCAGCCAAGAGGCGGTGAACACTGAAGCTTTCTTT
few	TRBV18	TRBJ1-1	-	CASSPGAAEAFF	TGTGCCAGCTCACCAGGGGCAGCTGAAGCTTTCTTT
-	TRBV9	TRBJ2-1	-	CASSVGQINEQFF	TGTGCCAGCAGCGTAGGACAGATCAATGAGCAGTTCTTC